This T cell receptor beta chain was captured by sequencing in a study of T cell responses to AZD1222 COVID-19 vaccine. Trimming cost V 0 bases and J 9 bases, with 9 bases left between them. Germline values: CDR1 LGHDT, CDR2 YNNKEL (reference sequence). This CDR3 contains 13 residues. TCRdb keeps only in-frame clones here, not all; method: immunoSEQ multiplex PCR. The sample lists about 75,000 clones, 88% occurring once. This clonotype was obtained from an adult who received the MenACWY meningococcal vaccine as a control. Here the sequenced sample was peripheral blood, taken 28 days after the second dose of the MenACWY control vaccine. The rearrangement links TRBV3-1 (or the pseudogene TRBV3-2) to TRBJ1-5; D call uncertain. In DNA form, the CDR3 reads TGTGCCAGCAGCCAAGATCCCCAGAGGCCCCAGCATTTT. As protein: CASSQDPQRPQHF.